The 15 T cell receptor beta chains listed next were all sequenced from one sample in a study of kidney transplant recipient with SARS-CoV-2 infection. TCRdb re-called the reads through MiXCR, storing one row per CDR3 protein. The sample yields 250,000 or so distinct CDR3 sequences, 25% to 35% seen once. The sequencing used a blood sample, collected at baseline and between days 110 and 120 from a kidney transplant recipient. The receptors were gathered from a young adult male patient who had COVID-19 and was a kidney transplant recipient. Some T cells could come from the graft donor.

This clonotype was detected ten times or more. DNA of the CDR3: TGTGCCAGTAGTATGGCGGTGATGGAGCCCCAGCATTTT. Translated, it gives CASSMAVMEPQHF. The V gene is TRBV19, the J gene TRBJ1-5; D ambiguous. Between the trimmed V and J ends, which lost 3 bases and 8 bases, there was a span of 11 bases. From germline, CDR1 is LNHDA and CDR2 SQIVND (reference sequence). This CDR3 contains 13 residues.

This clonotype was counted many times. The chain is built from TRBV5-1 and TRBJ1-2, with D tentatively TRBD1 (6 bases). The CDR3 contains 16 residues. Germline CDR1 and CDR2: SGHRS and YFSETQ. The V end lost 7 bases, the J end lost 4 bases, and 23 bases lay between the germline ends. CDR3 in DNA: TGCGCCAGCGGACAGATATCGGTTCGAAAGACCTATGGCTACACCTTC. It is translated as CASGQISVRKTYGYTF.

Notes on this clonotype: Being one base from a much bigger clone, this may be a read error. This chain uses TRBV25-1 with TRBJ1-2, with D hard to call. CDR1 is MGHDK and CDR2 is SYGVNS in the germline V gene. V was clipped by 5 bases and J by 4 bases, with 23 bases between them. The length of the CDR3 is 17 residues. The CDR3 spells CASSLHVELGETYGYTF. As DNA, the CDR3 is TGTGCCAGCAGTTTACACGTAGAACTGGGAGAGACCTATGGCTACACCTTC.

In regard to this clonotype: This could be a read error, since a much larger clone is one nucleotide away. The gene calls are TRBV10-3 and TRBJ2-5; no firm D call. CDR1 is ENHRY, CDR2 SYGVKD, per germline. The CDR3 totals 16 residues. Between the trimmed V and J ends, which lost 3 bases and 9 bases, there was a span of 23 bases. The CDR3 DNA reads TGTGCCATCAGTGATGGTCTCCCGGTGGGTAGTGAGTCCCAGTACTTC. This translates into CAISDGLPVGSESQYF.

A note on this clonotype: Relative to the germline gene, one junction end is altered; a read error may explain this. This CDR3 is CASSGSLRSRKTYGYAF. The CDR3 DNA reads TGCGCCAGCAGTGGCAGTTTAAGATCGCGAAAGACCTATGGCTACGCCTTC. The chain carries TRBV10-1 and TRBJ1-2; no definite D call. The CDR3 is 17 residues long. Germline V gives CDR1 WNHNN, CDR2 SYGVQD (reference sequence).

The table lists this clonotype with a count of one. A much larger clone sits a single nucleotide away, making a read error possible. Without the conserved terminal phenylalanine or tryptophan, this CDR3 likely stems from a read error. The chain combines TRBV6-5 with TRBJ1-2; TRBD1 matches at 12 bases. J was trimmed by 8 bases and V by 2 bases; bases with no gene match: 6. The germline CDR1 and CDR2 sequences are MNHEY and SVGAGI. The CDR3 sequence is 15 residues long. Here the CDR3 DNA reads TGTGCCAGCAGTTACCCGGGACAGGGGGCTTACGGCTACACCCTC. Translation: CASSYPGQGAYGYTL.

The rearrangement joins TRBV9 to TRBJ2-3; 8 bases line up with TRBD1. Germline V gives CDR1 SGDLS, CDR2 YYNGEE. This CDR3 region has 14 residues. With 5 bases clipped from V and 2 bases from J, the junction kept 4 bases outside the gene matches. The CDR3 sequence is CASRKDRDTDTQYF. DNA for the CDR3: TGTGCCAGCAGAAAGGACAGGGACACAGATACGCAGTATTTT.

This clonotype is termed medium-sized. This chain uses TRBV11-2 with TRBJ2-5, with 10 bases that match TRBD1. Unmatched junction bases numbered 11, after V lost 5 bases and J lost 5 bases. The CDR3 is 16 amino acids. Germline CDR1 and CDR2: SGHAT and FQNNGV. CDR3: CASSLMGQGNMETQYF. CDR3 DNA: TGTGCCAGCAGCCTGATGGGACAGGGGAACATGGAGACCCAGTACTTC. The variable domain in full, completed from reference TRBV11-2 and TRBJ2-5, reads EAGVAQSPRYKIIEKRQSVAFWCNPISGHATLYWYQQILGQGPKLLIQFQNNGVVDDSQLPKDRFSAERLKGVDSTLKIQPAKLEDSAVYLCASSLMGQGNMETQYFGPGTRLLVL.

Remarks on this clonotype: Since a much larger clone is just one base distant, this may be a read error. The chain carries TRBV7-6 and TRBJ2-7; D gene unclear. CDR1 is SGHVS, CDR2 FNYEAQ, per germline. The CDR3 has 14 residues. V lost 2 bases, J lost 6 bases, and 14 bases lay in between. DNA for the CDR3: TGTGCCAGCAGCTTATCTGAGCAAAACTGCGAGCAGTACTTC. Translation gives CASSLSEQNCEQYF.

Ten or more counts support this clonotype. The genes are TRBV5-1 and TRBJ1-1; D unclear. This CDR3 is built from 17 residues. CDR1 SGHRS and CDR2 YFSETQ come from the germline V gene. V was trimmed by 4 bases and J by 1 base, leaving 20 bases between them. The CDR3 nucleotides are TGCGCCAGCAGCCAAGAACATAGAGGCAGGTCGAACACTGAAGCTTTCTTT. Protein sequence: CASSQEHRGRSNTEAFF.

This clonotype has a count of ten or more. V gene TRBV7-9 combines with J gene TRBJ2-7; TRBD2 is a possible D gene (6 bases). Between the trimmed V and J ends, which lost 0 bases and 1 base, there was a span of 10 bases. This CDR3 has 15 amino acids. Germline loops: CDR1 SEHNR, CDR2 FQNEAQ (reference sequence). CDR3 sequence reads: CASSLARDWSYEQYF. CDR3 nucleotides: TGTGCCAGCAGCTTAGCGCGGGACTGGTCCTACGAGCAGTACTTC.

This clonotype was observed a handful of times. The chain recombines TRBV5-1 with TRBJ2-3, with 7 bases aligning to TRBD2. Germline loops: CDR1 SGHRS, CDR2 YFSETQ. This CDR3 region has 16 residues. With V trimmed by 2 bases and J by 2 bases, 8 bases remained unmatched. CDR3: CASSFGGGSLTDTQYF. Here the CDR3 DNA reads TGCGCCAGCAGCTTTGGCGGGGGATCCCTCACAGATACGCAGTATTTT.

This clonotype appeared many times. This chain uses TRBV7-6 with TRBJ2-2, with unresolved D. CDR1 and CDR2 from the germline V gene are SGHVS and FNYEAQ. This CDR3 has 14 amino acids. Trimming took 4 bases from V and 0 from J, leaving 6 bases between them. The CDR3 loop reads CASSSAANTGELFF. The CDR3 DNA reads as TGTGCCAGCAGCTCGGCGGCGAACACCGGGGAGCTGTTTTTT.

This clonotype was counted at least ten times. The chain combines TRBV10-3 with TRBJ1-1, with 8 bases fitting TRBD1. This CDR3 comprises 13 residues. Germline assignment: CDR1 ENHRY and CDR2 SYGVKD. Unmatched junction bases numbered 3, after V lost 8 bases and J lost 1 base. The CDR3 loop is CAIGGQENTEAFF. CDR3 DNA sequence: TGTGCCATCGGGGGACAGGAGAACACTGAAGCTTTCTTT.

The V gene is TRBV11-2, the J gene TRBJ2-3, with D unresolved. Trimming shortened V by 2 bases and J by 3 bases, and 15 bases separated the two germline ends. Germline values: CDR1 SGHAT, CDR2 FQNNGV. This CDR3 has 16 amino acids. The CDR3 coding sequence is TGTGCCAGCAGCTTAAAGTCCCCAGCTACAACAGATACGCAGTATTTT. Translating it yields CASSLKSPATTDTQYF.